These 2 T cell receptor beta chains originate from one sample sequenced in a study of OX40 agonist ivuxolimab in advanced cancers. Some clones are missing from TCRdb's copy, which holds only in-frame ones; the method was immunoSEQ multiplex PCR. Altogether around 62,000 clones are present, 80% to 85% being singletons, with the ten largest covering less than 4.5%. The material was CD4+ or CD8+ T cells sorted from blood, obtained in a trial of the OX40 agonist ivuxolimab. The receptors here all came from an adult with an advanced solid tumor such as melanoma, head and neck, liver or kidney cancer.

The genes are TRBV6-1 and TRBJ1-1, with D possibly being TRBD1 (6 bases). This CDR3 is 14 amino acids long. V gave up 6 bases and J gave up 4 bases, with 15 bases separating them. Germline assignment: CDR1 MNHNS and CDR2 SASEGT. CDR3 bases: TGTGCCAGCAGCTCTGACAGGCGGACCACTGAAGCTTTCTTT. This gives the protein CASSSDRRTTEAFF.

This sequence joins TRBV14 and TRBJ2-1; 7 bases align to TRBD1. Germline CDR1 and CDR2: SGHDN and FVKESK. With V trimmed by 2 bases and J by 8 bases, 9 bases remained unmatched. The CDR3 length is 15 residues. As DNA, the CDR3 is TGTGCCAGCAGCCAATCTGGGTGGCAGGGGGATGAGCAGTTCTTC. This translates into CASSQSGWQGDEQFF.